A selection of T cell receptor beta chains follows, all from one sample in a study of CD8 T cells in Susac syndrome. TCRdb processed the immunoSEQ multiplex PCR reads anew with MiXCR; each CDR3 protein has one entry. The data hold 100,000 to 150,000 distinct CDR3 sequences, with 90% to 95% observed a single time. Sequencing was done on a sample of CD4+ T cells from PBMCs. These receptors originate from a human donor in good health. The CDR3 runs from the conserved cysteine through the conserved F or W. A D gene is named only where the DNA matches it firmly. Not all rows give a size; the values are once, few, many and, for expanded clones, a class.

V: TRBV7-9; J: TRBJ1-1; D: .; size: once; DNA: TGTGCCAGCAGCCAAAGGTCGACGGGGGTTCGGGGAGCTTTCTTT; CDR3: CASSQRSTGVRGAFF
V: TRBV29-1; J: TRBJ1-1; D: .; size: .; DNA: TGCAGCGTCCGCGCCGAAGGACAGATAGAAGCTTTCTTT; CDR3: CSVRAEGQIEAFF
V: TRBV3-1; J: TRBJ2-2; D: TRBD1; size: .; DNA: TGTGCCAGCAGCCAAGTTTGGAGAGGGGGCTCTGGGGAGCTGTTTTTT; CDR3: CASSQVWRGGSGELFF
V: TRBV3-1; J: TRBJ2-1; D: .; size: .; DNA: TGTGCCAGCAGCCCGTCGACTAGCTCCTACAATGAGCAGTTCTTC; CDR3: CASSPSTSSYNEQFF
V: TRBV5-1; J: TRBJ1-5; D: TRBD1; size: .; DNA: TGCGCCAGCCGGGACAGGGCGGATCAGCCCCAGCATTTT; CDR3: CASRDRADQPQHF
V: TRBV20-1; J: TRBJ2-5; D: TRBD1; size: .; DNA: TGCAGTGCTCAGCAGGGGGAAGAGACCCAGTACTTC; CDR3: CSAQQGEETQYF
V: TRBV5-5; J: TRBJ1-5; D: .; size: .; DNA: TGTGCCAGCAGCCGGGACACTCGGAATCAGCCCCAGCATTTT; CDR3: CASSRDTRNQPQHF
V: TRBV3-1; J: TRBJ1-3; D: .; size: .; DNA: TGTGCCAGCAGGCCAGACAGTTCTGGAAACACCATATATTTT; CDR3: CASRPDSSGNTIYF
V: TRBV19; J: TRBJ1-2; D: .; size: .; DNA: TGTGCCAGTAGTATAGTAGGCAGCGGAGGCTATGGCTACACCTTC; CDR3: CASSIVGSGGYGYTF
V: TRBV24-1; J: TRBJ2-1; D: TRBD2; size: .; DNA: TGTGCCACCAGTGATTTCCGACTAGCGGGAAGGGAGCAGTTCTTC; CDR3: CATSDFRLAGREQFF
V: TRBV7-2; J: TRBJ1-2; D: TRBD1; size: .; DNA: TGTGCCAGCAGCTTAGATACAGGGGTATACTATGGCTACACCTTC; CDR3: CASSLDTGVYYGYTF
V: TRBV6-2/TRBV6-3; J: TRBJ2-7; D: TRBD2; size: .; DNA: TGTGCCAGCAGTTGGACTAGCGGGCCCTACGAGCAGTACTTC; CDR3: CASSWTSGPYEQYF
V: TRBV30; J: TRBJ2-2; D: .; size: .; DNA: TGTGCCGGGACTCGAGGGCCCGGGGAGCTGTTTTTT; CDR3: CAGTRGPGELFF
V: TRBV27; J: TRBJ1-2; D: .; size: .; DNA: TGTGCCAGCAGTGTTATGGGACCTAAGGGAGGCTACACCTTC; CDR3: CASSVMGPKGGYTF
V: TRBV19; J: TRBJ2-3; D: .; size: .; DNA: TGTGCCAGTAGTATAGCGCCGGGAATAACGCAGTATTTT; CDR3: CASSIAPGITQYF
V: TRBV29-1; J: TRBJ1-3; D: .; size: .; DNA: TGCAGCGTTCGAGTAGGGTCTGGAAACACCATATATTTT; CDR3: CSVRVGSGNTIYF
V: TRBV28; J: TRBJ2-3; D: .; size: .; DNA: TGTGCCAGCAGACCCGGGACAATTTTCGATACGCAGTATTTT; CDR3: CASRPGTIFDTQYF
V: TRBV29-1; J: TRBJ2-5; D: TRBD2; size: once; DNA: TGCAGCCTAGGACGGCTAGCGGGAGTAGGTCAAGAGACCCAGTACTTC; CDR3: CSLGRLAGVGQETQYF
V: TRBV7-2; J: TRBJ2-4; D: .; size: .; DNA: TGTGCCAGCAGCTCGGTCGCGGGGAGGACCAAAAACATTCAGTACTTC; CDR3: CASSSVAGRTKNIQYF
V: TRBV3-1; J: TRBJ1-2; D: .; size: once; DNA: TGTGCCAGCAGCCAAGGGGTTAAGCTTGGTGGCTACACCTTC; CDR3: CASSQGVKLGGYTF
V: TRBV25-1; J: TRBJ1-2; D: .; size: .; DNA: TGTGCCAGCATGGGATGGGGCTACTATGGCTACACCTTC; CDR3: CASMGWGYYGYTF
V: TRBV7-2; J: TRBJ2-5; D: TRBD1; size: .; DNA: TGTGCCAGCAGCTTAGGGACAGGGGTAGAGACCCAGTACTTC; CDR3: CASSLGTGVETQYF
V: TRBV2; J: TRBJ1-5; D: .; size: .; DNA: TGTGCCAGCAGTGGGTCCCGCGGGCCCCAGCATTTT; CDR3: CASSGSRGPQHF
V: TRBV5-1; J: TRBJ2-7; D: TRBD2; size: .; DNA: TGCGCCAGCAGCTTCTTACTAGCGGGAGGGCCCCACGAGCAGTACTTC; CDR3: CASSFLLAGGPHEQYF
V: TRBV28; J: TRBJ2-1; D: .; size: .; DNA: TGTGCCAGCAGTTTATGGGGGCACAATGAGCAGTTCTTC; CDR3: CASSLWGHNEQFF
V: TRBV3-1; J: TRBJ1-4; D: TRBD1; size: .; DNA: TGTGCCAGCAGCGCAGGGACAGCTAATGAAAAACTGTTTTTT; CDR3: CASSAGTANEKLFF
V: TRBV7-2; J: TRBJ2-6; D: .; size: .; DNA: TGTGCCAGCAGCTTAGCGGGGGCGGCCTCTGGGGCCAACGTCCTGACTTTC; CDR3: CASSLAGAASGANVLTF
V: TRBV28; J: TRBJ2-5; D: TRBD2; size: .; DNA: TGTGCCAGCAGTTCAGGAACTAGCGGAGTGTACCAAGAGACCCAGTACTTC; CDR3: CASSSGTSGVYQETQYF
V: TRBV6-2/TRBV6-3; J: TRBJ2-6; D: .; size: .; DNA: TGTGCCAGCAGTTACTCCGCTAACCCTGGGGCCAACGTCCTGACTTTC; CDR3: CASSYSANPGANVLTF
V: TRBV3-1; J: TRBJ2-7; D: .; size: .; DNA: TGTGCCAGCAGCCAAGACAGGGGTGGCGAGCAGTACTTC; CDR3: CASSQDRGGEQYF
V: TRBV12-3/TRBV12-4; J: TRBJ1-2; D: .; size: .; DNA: TGTGCCAGCAGTCCCCGGACGGGCATCTATGGCTACACCTTC; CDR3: CASSPRTGIYGYTF
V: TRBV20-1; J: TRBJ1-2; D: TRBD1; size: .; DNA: TGCAGTGCTAGACGGGACAGCAACTATGGCTACACCTTC; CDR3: CSARRDSNYGYTF
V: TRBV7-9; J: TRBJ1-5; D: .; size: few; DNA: TGTGCCAGCAGCTTAGCTAGGGGGGGCAATCAGCCCCAGCATTTT; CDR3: CASSLARGGNQPQHF
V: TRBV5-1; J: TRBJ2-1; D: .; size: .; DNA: TGCGCCAGCAGCCCCGGACCAGTCGATGAGCAGTTCTTC; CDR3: CASSPGPVDEQFF
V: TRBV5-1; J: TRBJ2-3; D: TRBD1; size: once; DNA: TGCGCCAGCAGCTCCAACAGGGGAACAGATACGCAGTATTTT; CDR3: CASSSNRGTDTQYF
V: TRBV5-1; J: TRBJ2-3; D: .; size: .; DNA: TGCGCCAGCAGCCAGGGCCCGGGGACAGATACGCAGTATTTT; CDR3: CASSQGPGTDTQYF
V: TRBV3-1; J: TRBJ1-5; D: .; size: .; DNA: TGTGCCAGCAGCCAAGATACGTCGGGTACCTGGGGGCCCCAGCATTTT; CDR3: CASSQDTSGTWGPQHF
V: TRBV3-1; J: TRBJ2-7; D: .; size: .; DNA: TGTGCCAGCAGCCGACTCGGGTCCGGGGAGCAGTACTTC; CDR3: CASSRLGSGEQYF
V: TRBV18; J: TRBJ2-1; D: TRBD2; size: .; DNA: TGTGCCAGCTCCCCCCAGGCGGGAGGAGACAATGAGCAGTTCTTC; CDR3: CASSPQAGGDNEQFF
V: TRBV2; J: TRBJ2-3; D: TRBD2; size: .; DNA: TGTGCCAGCAGCGCTAGCGGGATTGGCACAGATACGCAGTATTTT; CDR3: CASSASGIGTDTQYF
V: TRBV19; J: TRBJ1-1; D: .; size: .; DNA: TGTGCCAGTAGTATCCGCAGGAACACTGAAGCTTTCTTT; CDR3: CASSIRRNTEAFF
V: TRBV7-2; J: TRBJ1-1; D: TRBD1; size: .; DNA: TGTGCCAGCAGCTTAGTAGGGGGCAATACTGAAGCTTTCTTT; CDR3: CASSLVGGNTEAFF
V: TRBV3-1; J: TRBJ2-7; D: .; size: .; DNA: TGTGCCAGCAGCCAAGAACCGGTGGGCGAGCAGTACTTC; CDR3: CASSQEPVGEQYF
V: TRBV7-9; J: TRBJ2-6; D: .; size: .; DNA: TGTGCCAGCAGCTTTATGTCTGGGGCCAACGTCCTGACTTTC; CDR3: CASSFMSGANVLTF
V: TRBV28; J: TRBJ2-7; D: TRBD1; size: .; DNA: TGTGCCAGCAGTGCGAACAGGGGATACGAGCAGTACTTC; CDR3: CASSANRGYEQYF
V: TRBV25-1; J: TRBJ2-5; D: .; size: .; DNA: TGTGCCAGCAGTGACCCCCGGGTCCCCCAAGAGACCCAGTACTTC; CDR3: CASSDPRVPQETQYF
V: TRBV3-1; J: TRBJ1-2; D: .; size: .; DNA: TGTGCCAGCAGCCAAGCCGGGACTGGCTACACCTTC; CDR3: CASSQAGTGYTF
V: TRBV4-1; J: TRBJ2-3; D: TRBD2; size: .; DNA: TGCGCCAGCAGCCAGGTCAGGACTAGCGGTTTCACAGATACGCAGTATTTT; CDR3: CASSQVRTSGFTDTQYF
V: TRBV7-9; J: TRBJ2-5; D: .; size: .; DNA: TGTGCCAGCAGCCCTTGGAGGAGGTCAGAGACCCAGTACTTC; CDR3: CASSPWRRSETQYF
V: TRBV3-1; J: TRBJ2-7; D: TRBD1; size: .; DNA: TGTGCCAGCAGCTTATTCCCGGGACAGAGATACTACGAGCAGTACTTC; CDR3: CASSLFPGQRYYEQYF
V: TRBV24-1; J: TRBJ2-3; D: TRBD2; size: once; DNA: TGTGCCACCAGTAGGTCAGGACTAGCGGGAATCGGTTCCACAGATACGCAGTATTTT; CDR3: CATSRSGLAGIGSTDTQYF
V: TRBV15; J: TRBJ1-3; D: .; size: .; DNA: TGTGCCACCAGCAGAGAGGCAGCCTCTGGAAACACCATATATTTT; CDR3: CATSREAASGNTIYF
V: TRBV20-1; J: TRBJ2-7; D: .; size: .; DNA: TGCAGTGCTAGAGAGTGGGAGACCCAGTACGAGCAGTACTTC; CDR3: CSAREWETQYEQYF
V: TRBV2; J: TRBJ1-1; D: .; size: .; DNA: TGTGCCAGCAGCGCGGACAGTAGGGCCCTTGAAGCTTTCTTT; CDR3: CASSADSRALEAFF
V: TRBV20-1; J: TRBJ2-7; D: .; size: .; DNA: TGCAGTGCTAGGAGGGACGGTGGATACGAGCAGTACTTC; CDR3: CSARRDGGYEQYF
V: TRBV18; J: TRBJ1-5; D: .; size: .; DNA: TGTGCCAGCTCACCACGCCAGGGCAATCAGCCCCAGCATTTT; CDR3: CASSPRQGNQPQHF
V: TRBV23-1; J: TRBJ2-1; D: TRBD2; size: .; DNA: TGCGCCAGCAGTCCGAGGACTAGCGGGGACAAGGATGAGCAGTTCTTC; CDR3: CASSPRTSGDKDEQFF
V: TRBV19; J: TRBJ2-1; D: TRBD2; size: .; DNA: TGTGCCAGTAGTTCTGCCAGCGGGAGTATCAATGAGCAGTTCTTC; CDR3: CASSSASGSINEQFF
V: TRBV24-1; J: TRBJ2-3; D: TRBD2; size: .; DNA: TGTGCCACCAGTGACCCAGCGGGAGGTACGGCAGATACGCAGTATTTT; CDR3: CATSDPAGGTADTQYF
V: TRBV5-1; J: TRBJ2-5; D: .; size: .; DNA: TGCGCCAGCAGCTTGGGGCAAGAGACCCAGTACTTC; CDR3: CASSLGQETQYF